These 21 T cell receptor beta chains came from one sample sequenced in a study of CD8+ T cells in alopecia areata. Reverse transcription of extracted RNA yielded cDNA, which provided the sequencing template. Measured with immunoSEQ multiplex PCR; TCRdb has only the in-frame clones, and not every one. The data hold 120,000 or so clones, with around 45% observed a single time. The specimen sequenced was NKG2D-low CD8+ T cells sorted from blood. Receptor source: a human donor with alopecia areata.

This clone showed up just a few times. Other DNA sequences of this sample code for an identical CDR3. The V gene is TRBV29-1, the J gene TRBJ1-1; D not certain. Germline CDR1 and CDR2: SQVTM and ANQGSEA. Deletions cut 3 bases from V and 1 base from J, with 6 bases between. The CDR3 runs 12 residues. The CDR3 protein is CSVEDENTEAFF. In DNA form, the CDR3 reads TGCAGCGTTGAGGATGAGAACACTGAAGCTTTCTTT.

The chain uses TRBV9 and TRBJ2-1, with 9 nucleotides matching TRBD2. This CDR3 comprises 13 residues. The V gene end was trimmed by 4 bases and the J gene end by 7 bases; junction bases not matched to a gene: 3. Germline CDR1 is SGDLS and CDR2 is YYNGEE. Here the CDR3 DNA reads TGTGCCAGCAGCCCGAGCGGGGGGAATGAGCAGTTCTTC. It translates to CASSPSGGNEQFF.

This clone has only a few counts. The J gene is TRBJ2-1, the V gene TRBV29-1; tentatively, D is TRBD2 (6 bases). V was cut by 1 base and J by 8 bases, with 12 bases left in between. This CDR3 has 13 residues. Germline lookup yields CDR1 SQVTM and CDR2 ANQGSEA. CDR3 nucleotide sequence: TGCAGCGTTGAAGCGGGAGTGGGAGATGAGCAGTTCTTC. Translated: CSVEAGVGDEQFF.

This clone was picked up a small number of times. The genes are TRBV19 and TRBJ2-1, with 8 positions matching TRBD1. This CDR3 has 16 amino acids. Trimming took 5 bases from V and 4 from J; bases not matched to a gene: 10. The V gene's germline CDR1 is LNHDA and CDR2 SQIVND (reference sequence). CDR3 sequence: CASSHTETGDYNEQFF. The CDR3 DNA is TGTGCCAGTAGTCATACTGAGACAGGGGATTACAATGAGCAGTTCTTC.

This clone was counted only a few times. V and J are TRBV29-1 and TRBJ1-1; TRBD1 matches at 7 bases. V was clipped by 6 bases and J by 3 bases; unmatched bases: 4. The CDR3 has 12 amino acids. CDR1 and CDR2 (germline): SQVTM, ANQGSEA. The CDR3 region has the DNA TGCAGCGTCGACAGGGTATACACTGAAGCTTTCTTT. It codes for CSVDRVYTEAFF.

The V and J genes are TRBV30 and TRBJ1-3; unclear D gene. Germline loops: CDR1 GTSNPN, CDR2 SVGIG (reference sequence). Trimming removed 0 bases from V and 4 bases from J, with 16 bases in between. The CDR3 loop spans 16 amino acids. The CDR3 region has the DNA TGTGCCTGGAGTGTCACCTATCCTTCGCGCGGAAACACCATATATTTT. Protein product: CAWSVTYPSRGNTIYF.

This chain links TRBV7-8 with TRBJ2-7; 11 bases fit TRBD2. Germline V gene data show CDR1 as SGHVS and CDR2 as FQNEAQ. V lost 7 bases, J lost 13 bases, and 9 bases stayed unmatched. This CDR3 spans 12 amino acids. The DNA of the CDR3 is TGTGCCAGCACCCCCCTACTAGCGGGAGATTACTTC. It translates to CASTPLLAGDYF.

The V call is TRBV7-9, the J call TRBJ2-6; tentatively, D is TRBD1 or TRBD2 (5 bases each). CDR3 length: 16 residues. Germline assignment: CDR1 SEHNR and CDR2 FQNEAQ (reference sequence). V was shortened by 5 bases and J by 4 bases, with 15 bases between the two germline ends. In DNA, the CDR3 is TGTGCCAGCAGCCGAGGGGTAGGGTCCGGGGCCAACGTCCTGACTTTC. Protein sequence: CASSRGVGSGANVLTF.

This clone was found a few times. The chain employs TRBV7-9 and TRBJ2-1; 7 bases fit TRBD2. The CDR3 length is 16 residues. The V and J ends lost 1 base and 4 bases, in that order; junction bases with no gene match: 7. CDR1 and CDR2 from the germline V gene are SEHNR and FQNEAQ (reference sequence). The CDR3 sequence: CASSLVGLAAYNEQFF. CDR3 bases: TGTGCCAGCAGCTTAGTCGGTCTAGCGGCTTACAATGAGCAGTTCTTC.

This clone has more than one count but fewer than ten. V usage is TRBV29-1 and J usage is TRBJ2-3; D remains ambiguous. CDR1 is SQVTM and CDR2 is ANQGSEA in the germline V gene. Trimming shortened V by 2 bases and J by 4 bases, and 4 bases separated the two germline ends. The length of the CDR3 is 11 residues. The CDR3 here is CSVERPDTQYF. The CDR3 DNA reads TGCAGCGTTGAAAGGCCAGATACGCAGTATTTT.

The chain joins TRBV29-1 to TRBJ2-7; the D call may be TRBD1 or TRBD2 (6 bases each). The length of the CDR3 is 13 residues. Germline V gene sequence: CDR1 SQVTM, CDR2 ANQGSEA. V lost 4 bases and J 5 bases, leaving 15 bases between the germline ends. Here the CDR3 DNA reads TGCAGCGTTGTGGACGGGGGCGCCAACGAGCAGTACTTC. Translation: CSVVDGGANEQYF.

A remark on this clone: Other DNA sequences in the sample encode the same CDR3. The chain couples TRBV27 to TRBJ2-7, with no clear D. The CDR3 spans 11 residues. V shed 6 bases and J shed 5 bases, with 8 bases lying between them. Germline V gene sequence: CDR1 MNHEY, CDR2 SMNVEV (reference sequence). In DNA form, the CDR3 reads TGTGCCAGCAGCTCAAGCCACGAGCAGTACTTC. This sequence encodes CASSSSHEQYF.

This chain links TRBV7-6 with TRBJ2-1, with TRBD2 identical over 8 bases. CDR1 SGHVS and CDR2 FNYEAQ come from the germline V gene. CDR3 size: 14 residues. V trimming: 5 bases; J trimming: 8 bases; junction bases outside the gene matches: 8. The CDR3 here is CASSAAAGAYEQFF. CDR3 bases: TGTGCCAGCAGCGCTGCAGCGGGAGCTTATGAGCAGTTCTTC.

The rearrangement joins TRBV29-1 to TRBJ2-7; the D is unclear. This CDR3 region has 12 residues. Germline CDR1 is SQVTM and CDR2 is ANQGSEA. V lost 3 bases and J 4 bases, leaving 10 bases between the germline ends. The CDR3 reads CSVEAAPYEQYF. For the CDR3, the DNA is TGCAGCGTTGAGGCAGCCCCTTACGAGCAGTACTTC.

This clone was counted a few times. The rearrangement links TRBV18 to TRBJ2-7, with D maybe TRBD2 (5 bases). Germline CDR1 and CDR2: KGHSH and LQKENI. This CDR3 comprises 12 residues. V lost 2 bases and J lost 6, with 8 bases in between. The CDR3 region is CASSPSGLEQYF. The CDR3 bases are TGTGCCAGCTCACCATCCGGACTCGAGCAGTACTTC. The full variable domain, completed using reference TRBV18 and TRBJ2-7, is NAGVMQNPRHLVRRRGQEARLRCSPMKGHSHVYWYRQLPEEGLKFMVYLQKENIIDESGMPKERFSAEFPKEGPSILRIQQVVRGDSAAYFCASSPSGLEQYFGPGTRLTVT.

This rearrangement joins TRBV28 to TRBJ1-1, with D hard to call. The CDR3 runs to 14 residues. CDR1 and CDR2 (germline): MDHEN, SYDVKM. V was clipped by 6 bases and J by 1 base, with 12 bases between them. The CDR3 loop is CASSPLWANTEAFF. CDR3 coding DNA: TGTGCCAGCAGCCCGCTATGGGCGAACACTGAAGCTTTCTTT.

There are a few counts of this clone. This chain links TRBV29-1 with TRBJ2-7, with 7 bases that match TRBD2. Germline-derived CDR1 and CDR2 are SQVTM and ANQGSEA. The CDR3 covers 13 residues. The V gene end was trimmed by 3 bases and the J gene end by 2 bases; junction bases not matched to a gene: 4. CDR3 bases: TGCAGCGTTGAGGTAGCGGGCGCCTACGAGCAGTACTTC. Amino acids: CSVEVAGAYEQYF.

Remarks on this clone: In the same sample, other DNA sequences code for this CDR3. This chain connects TRBV29-1 to TRBJ2-7, with unresolved D. The CDR3 has 12 residues. V was trimmed by 0 bases and J by 2 bases, leaving 5 bases between them. The germline CDR1 and CDR2 sequences are SQVTM and ANQGSEA. The CDR3 coding sequence is TGCAGCGTTGAAGATCGGGCCTACGAGCAGTACTTC. It specifies CSVEDRAYEQYF.

This clone has more than one count but fewer than ten. V is TRBV29-1 and J is TRBJ2-2; TRBD2 aligns across 12 bases. CDR1 SQVTM and CDR2 ANQGSEA come from the germline V gene. V lost 1 base to trimming and J lost 0 bases; unmatched junction nucleotides: 0. The CDR3 is 16 residues long. The DNA of the CDR3 is TGCAGCGTTGAAGGGACTAGCGGGGCGAACACCGGGGAGCTGTTTTTT. Encoded protein: CSVEGTSGANTGELFF.

In its sample, this clone was seen once. V gene TRBV5-1 combines with J gene TRBJ2-5, with D tentatively TRBD2 (6 bases). The CDR3 consists of 14 residues. Germline loops: CDR1 SGHRS, CDR2 YFSETQ. Trimming cost V 7 bases and J 5 bases, with 18 bases left between them. CDR3 amino acids: CASSEGTAGETQYF. In DNA form, the CDR3 reads TGCGCCAGCTCGGAAGGGACTGCAGGGGAGACCCAGTACTTC.

The chain has TRBV11-2 and TRBJ1-1; D is unresolved. The CDR3 consists of 15 residues. CDR1 is SGHAT and CDR2 is FQNNGV in the germline V gene. Trimming cost V 0 bases and J 2 bases, with 10 bases left between them. CDR3 in amino acids: CASSLEGGSNTEAFF. As DNA, the CDR3 is TGTGCCAGCAGCTTAGAGGGCGGATCAAACACTGAAGCTTTCTTT.